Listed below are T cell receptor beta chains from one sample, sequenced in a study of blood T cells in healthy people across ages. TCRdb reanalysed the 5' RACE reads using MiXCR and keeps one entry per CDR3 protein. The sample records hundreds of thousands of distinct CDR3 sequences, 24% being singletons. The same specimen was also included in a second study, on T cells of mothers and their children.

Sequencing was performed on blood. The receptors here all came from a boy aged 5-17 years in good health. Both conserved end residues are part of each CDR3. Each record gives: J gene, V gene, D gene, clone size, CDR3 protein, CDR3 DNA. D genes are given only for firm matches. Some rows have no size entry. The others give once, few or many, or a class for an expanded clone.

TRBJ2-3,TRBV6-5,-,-,CASSYGRQGTDTQYF,TGTGCCAGCAGTTACGGGCGACAGGGCACAGATACGCAGTATTTT
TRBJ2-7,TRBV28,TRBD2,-,CAGSFGTSGGAAYEQYF,TGTGCCGGCTCCTTCGGGACTAGCGGGGGAGCTGCCTACGAGCAGTACTTC
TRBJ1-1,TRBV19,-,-,CASSIAPNTEAFF,TGTGCCAGTAGTATTGCCCCGAACACTGAAGCTTTCTTT
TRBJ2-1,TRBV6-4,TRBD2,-,CASATAGGPRNEQFF,TGTGCCAGCGCCACGGCGGGGGGGCCTCGCAATGAGCAGTTCTTC
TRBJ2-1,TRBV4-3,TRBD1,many,CASSPTGFPWDEQFF,TGCGCCAGCAGCCCGACAGGGTTCCCTTGGGATGAGCAGTTCTTC
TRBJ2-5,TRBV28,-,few,CASSTGPETQYF,TGTGCCAGCTCAACAGGACCAGAGACCCAGTACTTC
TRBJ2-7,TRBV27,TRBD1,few,CASSPLDRVGEQYF,TGTGCCAGCAGTCCACTTGACAGGGTTGGCGAGCAGTACTTC
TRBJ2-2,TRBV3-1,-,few,CASSPRGSLPTGELFF,TGTGCCAGCAGCCCAAGGGGTAGTCTACCCACCGGGGAGCTGTTTTTT
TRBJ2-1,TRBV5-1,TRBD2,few,CASSPSGTNEQFF,TGCGCCAGCAGCCCTAGCGGGACCAATGAGCAGTTCTTC
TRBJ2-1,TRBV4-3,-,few,CASSQDRRGATYNEQFF,TGCGCCAGCAGCCAAGATAGACGGGGGGCCACCTACAATGAGCAGTTCTTC
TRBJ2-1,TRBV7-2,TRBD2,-,CASSLGWGTSVSNEQFF,TGTGCCAGCAGCTTAGGCTGGGGGACTAGCGTCTCCAATGAGCAGTTCTTC
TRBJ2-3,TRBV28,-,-,CASYGGTDTQYF,TGTGCCAGCTATGGAGGGACAGATACGCAGTATTTT
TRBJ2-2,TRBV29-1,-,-,CSVESLFTGELFF,TGCAGCGTTGAATCGTTGTTTACCGGGGAGCTGTTTTTT
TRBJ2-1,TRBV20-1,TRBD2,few,CSASSLRGERFNEQFF,TGCAGTGCTAGCTCCCTCCGGGGGGAACGGTTCAATGAGCAGTTCTTC
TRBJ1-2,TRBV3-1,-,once,CASSQVMREDGYTF,TGTGCCAGCAGCCAAGTGATGCGAGAGGATGGCTACACCTTC
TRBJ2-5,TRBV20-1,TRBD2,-,CSTSGGAGETQYF,TGCAGCACTAGCGGGGGGGCCGGAGAGACCCAGTACTTC
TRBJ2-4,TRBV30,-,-,CAWSRNRGKGIQYF,TGTGCCTGGAGTAGGAATAGGGGGAAAGGCATTCAGTACTTC
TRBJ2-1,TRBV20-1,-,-,CSARDGGAGVWSYNEQFF,TGCAGTGCTAGAGATGGGGGGGCGGGGGTCTGGTCCTACAATGAGCAGTTCTTC
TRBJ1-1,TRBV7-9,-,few,CASSLVVTMNTEAFF,TGTGCCAGCAGCTTAGTAGTGACAATGAACACTGAAGCTTTCTTT
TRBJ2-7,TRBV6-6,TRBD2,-,CASSYSMAGDSYEQYF,TGTGCCAGCAGTTACTCGATGGCGGGGGATTCCTACGAGCAGTACTTC
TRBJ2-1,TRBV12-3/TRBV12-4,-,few,CASSSGHQIHNEQFF,TGTGCCAGCAGCTCCGGACACCAAATCCACAATGAGCAGTTCTTC
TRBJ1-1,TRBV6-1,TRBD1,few,CASSEQQGMNTEAFF,TGTGCCAGCAGTGAGCAACAGGGGATGAACACTGAAGCTTTCTTT
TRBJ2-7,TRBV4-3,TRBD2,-,CASSQLAGGGLEYF,TGCGCCAGCAGCCAGTTAGCGGGAGGCGGCCTGGAGTACTTC
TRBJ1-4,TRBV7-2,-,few,CASSLASTQTNEKLFF,TGTGCCAGCAGCTTGGCGTCGACACAAACTAATGAAAAACTGTTTTTT
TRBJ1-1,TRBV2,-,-,CASSEAKVEAFF,TGTGCCAGCAGTGAAGCGAAAGTAGAGGCTTTCTTT
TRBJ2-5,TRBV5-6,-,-,CASSLDSPIQETQYF,TGTGCCAGCAGCTTGGACAGCCCGATCCAAGAGACCCAGTACTTC
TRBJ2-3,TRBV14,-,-,CASSHGLAGDTQYF,TGTGCCAGCAGCCACGGACTTGCTGGGGATACGCAGTATTTT
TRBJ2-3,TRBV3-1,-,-,CASSQAGAPDTQYF,TGTGCCAGCAGCCAAGCGGGGGCCCCAGATACGCAGTATTTT